The sequence of this T cell receptor (beta chain) was determined in a study of blood T cell repertoires in COVID-19. Study processing details: The authors estimated nucleated cell counts from reference gene primer amplification. Produced via immunoSEQ multiplex PCR; TCRdb's table is partial and in-frame only. That table is the source of V, J and clone size, and D and trimming were worked out from the DNA. The sample contains roughly 230,000 clones, 90% of which appear only once. J lost 10 bases, V lost 5 bases, and 6 bases had no gene match. Germline CDR1 and CDR2: ENHRY and SYGVKD. There are 14 residues in the CDR3.

What was sequenced was peripheral blood. The genes are TRBV10-3 and TRBJ2-1, with TRBD2 matching over 12 bases. This sequence originates from a woman aged 55-70 years with COVID-19, enrolled during active disease. CDR3 coding DNA: TGTGCCATCAGTTCTAGCGGGGGGGCGGGAGAGCAGTTCTTC. Encoded protein: CAISSSGGAGEQFF.